A selection of T cell receptor beta chains follows, all from one sample in a study of blood T cell repertoires in COVID-19. Generated by immunoSEQ multiplex PCR, the TCRdb table keeps only in-frame clones and is missing some. The sample holds 250,000 to 300,000 clones, over 80% seen once. Sequenced: peripheral blood. These receptor sequences come from a woman aged 70-85 years with COVID-19, enrolled during active disease. The CDR3 runs from the conserved cysteine through the conserved F or W. The order of the fields is V gene, J gene, D gene, clone size, CDR3 DNA, CDR3 protein. A D gene is named only where the DNA matches it firmly. Part of the rows lack a size; the others show once, few, many or a class for expanded clones.

TRBV7-9	TRBJ2-3	TRBD2	-	TGTGCCAGCAGCCCGTATTTGGTCGTAGCGGGACTTAGCACAGATACGCAGTATTTT	CASSPYLVVAGLSTDTQYF
TRBV2	TRBJ1-1	TRBD1	-	TGTGCCAGCAGCCAGGACAGGGGGAACACTGAAGCTTTCTTT	CASSQDRGNTEAFF
TRBV15	TRBJ2-7	-	-	TGTGCCACCCAATCGGGCTACGAGCAGTACTTC	CATQSGYEQYF
TRBV28	TRBJ2-3	TRBD2	-	TGTGCCAGTGAAACTAGCGGAGGCGCAGATACGCAGTATTTT	CASETSGGADTQYF
TRBV6-2/TRBV6-3	TRBJ2-5	TRBD2	once	TGTGCCAGCAGTTACAATGTTCCAGCGGGAGGCCAAGAGACCCAGTACTTC	CASSYNVPAGGQETQYF
TRBV2	TRBJ1-5	-	-	TGTGCCAGCAGCCGATCAATAAGACCGGGACTCCAAAGGACTCAGCCCCAGCATTTT	CASSRSIRPGLQRTQPQHF
TRBV7-9	TRBJ2-5	TRBD2	-	TGTGCCAGCAGCCCCACGGGGACTAGCGGGAGGGCCTGGGAGACCCAGTACTTC	CASSPTGTSGRAWETQYF
TRBV5-1	TRBJ1-2	-	-	TGCGCCAGCAGCGTCCAGGGCGGTGGCTACACCTTC	CASSVQGGGYTF
TRBV4-1	TRBJ1-3	-	-	TGCGCCAGCAGCCAAGACACAGGGGGAAACACCATATATTTT	CASSQDTGGNTIYF
TRBV5-5	TRBJ1-4	TRBD1	once	TGTGCCAGCAGCCGGGACAGTAATGAAAAACTGTTTTTT	CASSRDSNEKLFF
TRBV6-5	TRBJ1-2	-	-	TGTGCCAGCAGTTACTCGAGAGGGCATTATGGCTACACCTTC	CASSYSRGHYGYTF
TRBV28	TRBJ1-1	-	-	TGTGCCAGCAGTAGACGACAGAACACTGAAGCTTTCTTT	CASSRRQNTEAFF
TRBV10-3	TRBJ1-2	TRBD1	-	TGTGCCATCAGTGATCAGGGACAGGGGCCGAAGGGCTACACCTTC	CAISDQGQGPKGYTF
TRBV11-3	TRBJ2-7	TRBD1	-	TGTGCCAGCAGCCCAAGACAGGGGGTACCCTACGAGCAGTACTTC	CASSPRQGVPYEQYF
TRBV19	TRBJ1-3	-	-	TGTGCCAGTAGTAGGACAGCCGGAAACACCATATATTTT	CASSRTAGNTIYF
TRBV5-5	TRBJ1-1	-	-	TGTGCCAGCAGCCGACAGGATAAGATGAACACTGAAGCTTTCTTT	CASSRQDKMNTEAFF
TRBV10-3	TRBJ2-2	-	-	TGTGCCATCAATCCGGGGGTGGGCGGGGAGCTGTTTTTT	CAINPGVGGELFF
TRBV10-3	TRBJ2-3	-	-	TGTGCCATCAGTGAATCCCTTTTCTACACAGATACGCAGTATTTT	CAISESLFYTDTQYF
TRBV20-1	TRBJ2-1	-	-	TGCAGTGCTAGAGGACTAGTTGAGCAGTTCTTC	CSARGLVEQFF
TRBV18	TRBJ1-3	-	-	TGTGCCAGCTCACTGTTCGCGGACTCTGGAAACACCATATATTTT	CASSLFADSGNTIYF
TRBV28	TRBJ1-1	TRBD1	-	TGTGCCAGCAGAGGACAGGGGACTTCCACTGAAGCTTTCTTT	CASRGQGTSTEAFF
TRBV11-3	TRBJ2-2	TRBD2	-	TGTGCCAGTTATGGGGGGACTAGCTCCACCGGGGAGCTGTTTTTT	CASYGGTSSTGELFF
TRBV19	TRBJ2-6	TRBD2	-	TGTGCCAGTAGTTCGATTAGCGGGGTACCTGGGGCCAACGTCCTGACTTTC	CASSSISGVPGANVLTF
TRBV12-3/TRBV12-4	TRBJ2-1	-	few	TGTGCCAGCAAAACAGATTACAATGAGCAGTTCTTC	CASKTDYNEQFF
TRBV29-1	TRBJ2-3	TRBD2	once	TGCAGCGTTGAGCTCCAGCGGGAGCTGACAGATACGCAGTATTTT	CSVELQRELTDTQYF
TRBV29-1	TRBJ2-1	-	-	TGCAGCGTTGGGCCATTGAGGACTTCCTACAATGAGCAGTTCTTC	CSVGPLRTSYNEQFF
TRBV20-1	TRBJ1-6	-	-	TGCAGTGCTAGTGTTCGACTAAACGCAACACCCCTCCACTTT	CSASVRLNATPLHF
TRBV10-1	TRBJ2-4	-	-	TGCGCCAGCAGTGAGGAGTCCCCAAACATTCAGTACTTC	CASSEESPNIQYF
TRBV29-1	TRBJ2-7	TRBD2	-	TGCAGCGTCGCCGGGACTAGCGGAGAGTACGAGCAGTACTTC	CSVAGTSGEYEQYF
TRBV18	TRBJ1-5	TRBD1	-	TGTGCCAGCTCACGCACGACAGGGGGCAATCAGCCCCAGCATTTT	CASSRTTGGNQPQHF
TRBV18	TRBJ1-4	-	-	TGTGCCAGCTCACTCACCGGGACACCCGGTGAAAAACTGTTTTTT	CASSLTGTPGEKLFF
TRBV7-2	TRBJ2-1	-	-	TGTGCCAGCAGCTTAGTTTTTTCGGGTGATGAGCAGTTCTTC	CASSLVFSGDEQFF
TRBV19	TRBJ2-2	-	-	TGTGCCAGTATTCCCCGTACAGGGCCCGGGGAGCTGTTTTTT	CASIPRTGPGELFF
TRBV6-5	TRBJ2-7	-	-	TGTGCCAGCAGTTATAGGCTTGCGGCTAGACGAGAGCAGTACTTC	CASSYRLAARREQYF
TRBV5-1	TRBJ2-5	TRBD1	-	TGCGCCAGCAGCCACAGGGGTCCTGGGGAGACCCAGTACTTC	CASSHRGPGETQYF
TRBV19	TRBJ2-2	TRBD1	-	TGTGCCAGTAGTATCGGACAGGGCGCCGGGGAGCTGTTTTTT	CASSIGQGAGELFF